Listed below are T cell receptor beta chains from one sample, sequenced in a study of regulatory T cells in long-lasting Graves disease. TCRdb redid the calling of the multiplex PCR reads with MiXCR, one entry per CDR3 protein. The profile shows almost 350,000 distinct CDR3 sequences, around 19% of them singletons. Here the sequenced sample was peripheral blood mononuclear cells (PBMCs), taken when the disease was refractory, from a patient treated with antithyroid drugs. All receptors come from a female donor with Graves disease. Each CDR3 is given with its conserved first and last residue. A D gene is named only where the DNA matches it firmly. Expanded clones are given a class, and other clones once, few, many or no size at all.

j_call d_call clone_size v_call cdr3_nt cdr3_aa
TRBJ2-2 - - TRBV19 TGTGCCAGTAAAAGAACCGGGGAGCTGTTTTTT CASKRTGELFF
TRBJ2-5 - - TRBV6-1 TGTGCCAGCGGGACTTTTGGAGAGACCCAGTACTTC CASGTFGETQYF
TRBJ1-2 TRBD1 many TRBV9 TGTGCCAGCAGCGCCTACAGGGGGGGTAACTATGGCTACACCTTC CASSAYRGGNYGYTF
TRBJ2-5 TRBD1 many TRBV11-3 TGTGCCAGCAGCTCCCTAAGGGACAGTCAAGAGACCCAGTACTTC CASSSLRDSQETQYF
TRBJ2-7 TRBD2 - TRBV20-1 TGCAGTGCTAGACCGACTAGCGGGAGCCCTAGCTCCTACGAGCAGTACTTC CSARPTSGSPSSYEQYF
TRBJ1-6 TRBD1 - TRBV6-2/TRBV6-3 TGTGCCAGCAGTTTGGGACAGGGGAGCTCCTATAATTCACCCCTCCACTTT CASSLGQGSSYNSPLHF
TRBJ2-3 - - TRBV2 TGTGCCAGTATACAGGGCTCCAGCACAGATACGCAGTATTTT CASIQGSSTDTQYF
TRBJ1-4 - - TRBV4-2 TGTGCCAGCAGCGGAGATTGGCTGAATGAAAAACTGTTTTTT CASSGDWLNEKLFF
TRBJ2-6 - few TRBV7-8 TGTGCCAGCAGCTTACTGGCAGGGCCGGCGTCTGGGGCCAACGTCCTGACTTTC CASSLLAGPASGANVLTF
TRBJ1-1 TRBD1 - TRBV29-1 TGCAGCGTTCCGACAGGGGTGGGCACTGAAGCTCTCTTT CSVPTGVGTEALF
TRBJ2-5 - few TRBV7-9 TGTGCCAGCAGCTTAGCGCTTTCAGCGGAGCGTTTCTTC CASSLALSAERFF
TRBJ1-2 - few TRBV19 TGTGCCAGTAGAGCGGGACAAGGAAACTATGGCTACACCTTC CASRAGQGNYGYTF
TRBJ2-4 TRBD2 - TRBV18 TGTGCCAGCTCACCGCCCATGAGGCGGGGGGCCTTAGCCAAAAACATTCAGTACTTC CASSPPMRRGALAKNIQYF
TRBJ2-7 - many TRBV11-2 TGTGCCAGCAGCTTAGTGTTTTTTACCTACGAGCAGTACTTC CASSLVFFTYEQYF
TRBJ2-7 - many TRBV10-3 TGTGCCATCAGTGAGACCTACGAGCAGTACTTC CAISETYEQYF
TRBJ2-2 TRBD2 few TRBV4-3 TGCGCCAGCAGCCAAGAATCTAGCGGGAACACCGGGGAGCTGTTTTTT CASSQESSGNTGELFF
TRBJ2-2 - - TRBV7-9 TGTGCCAGCAGCTTAGCAGCCACCGGGGAGCTGTTTTTT CASSLAATGELFF
TRBJ1-5 - many TRBV2 TGTGCCAGCAGCCATCATAACGTGGCGGGGAAGGGTAATCAGCCCCAGCATTTT CASSHHNVAGKGNQPQHF
TRBJ1-4 - few TRBV5-5 TGTGCCAGCAGCTTTCTCAGGGAATCAACTAATGAAAAACTGTTTTTT CASSFLRESTNEKLFF
TRBJ1-2 TRBD1 many TRBV24-1 TGTGCCACCAGTGATTCGGCGACAGGGGGCTATGGCTACACCTTC CATSDSATGGYGYTF
TRBJ2-5 TRBD2 many TRBV20-1 TGCAGTGTCGGGACTAGCGGGAGGAGGGAAGAGACCCAGTACTTC CSVGTSGRREETQYF
TRBJ2-1 - - TRBV4-1 TGCGCCAGCAAGACGACAGGCTTTAGCTCCTACAATGAGCAGTTCTTC CASKTTGFSSYNEQFF
TRBJ2-7 TRBD1 many TRBV6-1 TGTGCCAGCAGTCGAGGACAGGGCGGGTACGAGCAGTACTTC CASSRGQGGYEQYF
TRBJ2-1 TRBD2 - TRBV28 TGTGCCACCAACGGCGCTAGCGGTTCAAATGAGCAGTTCTTC CATNGASGSNEQFF
TRBJ1-1 - many TRBV12-5 TGTGCTAGTGGTTTGGTACATGTGAGAGTGTTCGGGGGGGACCTGATGAACACTGAAGCTTTCTTT CASGLVHVRVFGGDLMNTEAFF
TRBJ1-5 TRBD1 - TRBV7-2 TGTGCCAGCAGCTTAGTGGGGACAGGGCCCGAAGGGCCCCAGCATTTT CASSLVGTGPEGPQHF
TRBJ1-1 - many TRBV7-2 TGTGCCAGCAGCCTCGGACAGTTCACTGAAGCTTTCTTT CASSLGQFTEAFF
TRBJ1-1 - - TRBV30 TGTGCCTGGGGAGCAGGGGTGAGCACTGAAGCTTTCTTT CAWGAGVSTEAFF